The rows below give T cell receptor beta chains drawn from one sample of a study of shared clonotypes between healthy human individuals. Here immunoSEQ multiplex PCR was the method, and the copy in TCRdb shows in-frame clones only, minus some. The top ten hold approximately 2% of the sample, which has approximately 640,000 clones, approximately 79% seen once. Material for sequencing was memory CD4+ T cells sorted from blood. The receptors stem from a woman younger than 45 in good health. The conserved cysteine and the conserved F or W are not part of the CDR3 here.

v_gene,j_gene,CDR3aa
TRBV15,TRBJ2-3,ATSTIGPAATDTQY
TRBV2,TRBJ2-3,ASKGDVTDTQY
TRBV27,TRBJ2-3,ASSLVGLRATQY
TRBV4-3,TRBJ1-1,ASSLHELGQGYTEAF
TRBV6-6,TRBJ2-7,ASSYVLYEQY
TRBV19,TRBJ1-1,ASSIAQGPNTEAF
TRBV12-5,TRBJ2-2,ASGLVENTGELF
TRBV10-1,.,ASSETGSAYEQY
TRBV28,TRBJ2-3,ASSPRLAGADTQY
TRBV5-1,TRBJ1-2,ASSSRAGGYT
TRBV18,TRBJ1-3,ASSRTGEEGDTIY
TRBV5-1,TRBJ2-2,ASSPGLQPNTGELF
TRBV5-6,TRBJ2-1,ASRYGLADLYNEQF
TRBV6-1,TRBJ1-2,ASSEVLPYGYT
TRBV6-6,TRBJ1-1,ASSYSSSHGAEAF
TRBV19,TRBJ1-5,ASSLMRGRGQPQH
TRBV27,TRBJ2-1,ASNRQARADEQF
TRBV5-4,TRBJ1-2,ASSTGVGYGYT
TRBV25-1,TRBJ1-1,ASKFQNTEAF
TRBV28,TRBJ1-2,ASTTGQGAFGYT
TRBV10-3,TRBJ2-1,AISDFGGRAGDEQF
TRBV28,TRBJ1-5,ASSLGQSNQPQH
TRBV10-3,TRBJ1-1,AIRRDVNTEAF
TRBV19,TRBJ1-1,ASRIPTGAF
TRBV28,TRBJ2-3,ASSSPGLAGTDTQY
TRBV2,TRBJ1-2,ASSEYDGQLANYGYT
TRBV2,TRBJ2-1,ASSARSGSDSGVEQF
TRBV7-2,TRBJ1-2,ASSHSKTNYGYT
TRBV7-2,TRBJ2-4,ASSQDRASGIQY
TRBV10-3,TRBJ1-5,ATSLGLSNQPQH
TRBV27,TRBJ2-7,ASSSLDSYEQY
TRBV7-9,TRBJ1-1,ASSRGAMNTEAF
TRBV5-1,TRBJ1-4,ASSTGGPNEKLF
TRBV28,TRBJ1-3,ASSLSTGTGFGGNTIY
TRBV12-5,TRBJ2-1,ASGLVGWGGQF
TRBV25-1,TRBJ2-1,ASRGLAGHNEQF
TRBV10-3,TRBJ1-5,AISGAANQPQH
TRBV6-1,TRBJ2-2,ASRANEDTGELF
TRBV18,TRBJ1-3,ASSHDGVGPGNTIY
TRBV28,TRBJ2-7,ASSFVGSSYEQY
TRBV4-2,TRBJ2-1,ASSIAGTSGYNEQF
TRBV11-2,TRBJ2-1,ASSSSPSSGSYNEQF
TRBV5-1,TRBJ2-5,ASQTLTERQETQY
TRBV5-1,TRBJ2-7,ASSFTYTSYEQY
TRBV11-1,TRBJ1-2,ASSFNGVTNYGYT
TRBV5-1,TRBJ2-7,ASSLATSSYEQY
TRBV6-5,TRBJ2-3,ASRTGVTDTQY
TRBV9,TRBJ2-1,ASSSRAGTSVFEQF
TRBV19,TRBJ2-7,ASSRQDGQTYEQY
TRBV6-6,TRBJ2-5,ASSYSTGGKTQY
TRBV10-3,TRBJ2-3,AISEREGDTQY
TRBV28,TRBJ2-5,ASSSRPAGLAPRTQY
TRBV30,TRBJ1-2,AWSVKIGPLNYGYT